The rows below give T cell receptor beta chains drawn from one sample of a study of blood T cell repertoires in COVID-19. Some clones are missing from TCRdb's copy, which holds only in-frame ones; the method was immunoSEQ multiplex PCR. Found here are 88,000 or so clones, about 86% of them singletons; the top ten hold roughly 7.2%. The sequencing sample was made of peripheral blood. Source of these receptors: a man between 60 and 75 years old with acute or convalescent COVID-19. CDR3s include the opening cysteine and the closing phenylalanine or tryptophan. The order of the fields is J gene, V gene, D gene, clone size, CDR3 DNA, CDR3 protein. A D gene is named only where the DNA matches it firmly. Clone size is given for some rows only: seen once, a few or many times, or a class if the clone is expanded.

j_call: TRBJ1-2; v_call: TRBV6-5; d_call: NA; clone_size: NA; cdr3_nt: TGTGCCAGCAGCCGCCCAGGGATAGATAATTATGGCTACACCTTC; cdr3_aa: CASSRPGIDNYGYTF
j_call: TRBJ1-2; v_call: TRBV7-9; d_call: NA; clone_size: NA; cdr3_nt: TGTGCCAGCAGCTTAGGAGGTGGCTACACCTTC; cdr3_aa: CASSLGGGYTF
j_call: TRBJ2-2; v_call: TRBV5-1; d_call: NA; clone_size: once; cdr3_nt: TGCGCCAGCAGCTTGGATGGGAACACAGGCACCGGGGAGCTGTTTTTT; cdr3_aa: CASSLDGNTGTGELFF
j_call: TRBJ2-7; v_call: TRBV29-1; d_call: TRBD2; clone_size: once; cdr3_nt: TGCAGCGTTGAAGATCGTGCGGGAGGAACCTACGAGCAGTACTTC; cdr3_aa: CSVEDRAGGTYEQYF
j_call: TRBJ1-1; v_call: TRBV2; d_call: NA; clone_size: NA; cdr3_nt: TGTGCCAGCACCGTAATCACTGAAGCTTTCTTT; cdr3_aa: CASTVITEAFF
j_call: TRBJ1-2; v_call: TRBV5-1; d_call: TRBD1; clone_size: once; cdr3_nt: TGCGCCAGCAGCCCTGATGGACAGGGCGCAGGTGGCTACACCTTC; cdr3_aa: CASSPDGQGAGGYTF
j_call: TRBJ2-3; v_call: TRBV6-4; d_call: TRBD1; clone_size: NA; cdr3_nt: TGTGCCAGCAGACAACAGGGGGTTTCCACAGATACGCAGTATTTT; cdr3_aa: CASRQQGVSTDTQYF
j_call: TRBJ2-7; v_call: TRBV6-2/TRBV6-3; d_call: TRBD1; clone_size: NA; cdr3_nt: TGTGCCAGCAGTTACTCGACGCAGGGGGCTTTCTACGAGCAGTACTTC; cdr3_aa: CASSYSTQGAFYEQYF
j_call: TRBJ1-4; v_call: TRBV5-1; d_call: NA; clone_size: NA; cdr3_nt: TGCGCCAGCAGCTTGGCCGGGACTGGAAATGAAAAACTGTTTTTT; cdr3_aa: CASSLAGTGNEKLFF
j_call: TRBJ1-3; v_call: TRBV6-6; d_call: NA; clone_size: once; cdr3_nt: TGTGCCAGCAGTGCTAACCCCACAGGGACTGGAAACACCATATATTTT; cdr3_aa: CASSANPTGTGNTIYF
j_call: TRBJ2-2; v_call: TRBV14; d_call: NA; clone_size: once; cdr3_nt: TGTGCCAGCAGCCAAGTATTAAACACCGGGGAGCTGTTTTTT; cdr3_aa: CASSQVLNTGELFF
j_call: TRBJ2-1; v_call: TRBV25-1; d_call: TRBD2; clone_size: NA; cdr3_nt: TGTGCCAGCAGTGTTGGGACTAGCGGTTTCAATGAGCAGTTCTTC; cdr3_aa: CASSVGTSGFNEQFF
j_call: TRBJ1-2; v_call: TRBV24-1; d_call: TRBD1; clone_size: NA; cdr3_nt: TGTGCCACCAAGGGACAGGGCCAAAGTGGCTACACCTTC; cdr3_aa: CATKGQGQSGYTF
j_call: TRBJ2-7; v_call: TRBV9; d_call: TRBD1; clone_size: NA; cdr3_nt: TGTGCCAGCAGCGTAGCACAGGGGTCGACCGAGCAGTACTTC; cdr3_aa: CASSVAQGSTEQYF
j_call: TRBJ2-1; v_call: TRBV27; d_call: NA; clone_size: NA; cdr3_nt: TGTGCCAGCAGTTTATCCGGGACTTTATCCTACAATGAGCAGTTCTTC; cdr3_aa: CASSLSGTLSYNEQFF
j_call: TRBJ2-5; v_call: TRBV7-8; d_call: TRBD2; clone_size: NA; cdr3_nt: TGTGCCAGCAGCTTAGCTGCTAGCGGGAGGTCGGAGACCCAGTACTTC; cdr3_aa: CASSLAASGRSETQYF
j_call: TRBJ1-1; v_call: TRBV12-3/TRBV12-4; d_call: NA; clone_size: NA; cdr3_nt: TGTGCCAGCACTGTTACATTGCAGACTGAAGCTTTCTTT; cdr3_aa: CASTVTLQTEAFF
j_call: TRBJ2-1; v_call: TRBV3-1/TRBV3-2; d_call: TRBD2; clone_size: NA; cdr3_nt: TGTGCCAGCAGCCCGAGAGAGCGGGAGGTTGAGCAGTTCTTC; cdr3_aa: CASSPREREVEQFF
j_call: TRBJ1-2; v_call: TRBV5-1; d_call: NA; clone_size: NA; cdr3_nt: TGCGCCAGCAGCAACAGGGTCGGCTATGGCTACACCTTC; cdr3_aa: CASSNRVGYGYTF
j_call: TRBJ1-3; v_call: TRBV5-6; d_call: NA; clone_size: NA; cdr3_nt: TGTGCCAGCAGCTACGGGACTTACCACACCATATATTTT; cdr3_aa: CASSYGTYHTIYF
j_call: TRBJ1-1; v_call: TRBV5-1; d_call: NA; clone_size: NA; cdr3_nt: TGCGCCAGCAGCTTTCAGGGGAGCACTGAAGCTTTCTTT; cdr3_aa: CASSFQGSTEAFF
j_call: TRBJ1-6; v_call: TRBV7-9; d_call: NA; clone_size: NA; cdr3_nt: TGTGCCAGCAGCCGAGGGATGGAGAGGAATTCACCCCTCCACTTT; cdr3_aa: CASSRGMERNSPLHF
j_call: TRBJ1-3; v_call: TRBV18; d_call: NA; clone_size: NA; cdr3_nt: TGTGCCAGCTCACCAAGCGCCCCGAGCTCTGGAAACACCATATATTTT; cdr3_aa: CASSPSAPSSGNTIYF
j_call: TRBJ1-2; v_call: TRBV7-2; d_call: TRBD1; clone_size: NA; cdr3_nt: TGTGCCAGCAGCCAAACGGGGACAGGAGGCAATGGCTACACCTTC; cdr3_aa: CASSQTGTGGNGYTF
j_call: TRBJ1-1; v_call: TRBV18; d_call: NA; clone_size: NA; cdr3_nt: TGTGCCAGCTCACCCACGAGGGGGAACCAAGCTTTCTTT; cdr3_aa: CASSPTRGNQAFF
j_call: TRBJ2-5; v_call: TRBV5-1; d_call: TRBD2; clone_size: NA; cdr3_nt: TGCGCCAGCAGCCCGTCCCCACTAGCGGGAGTCTCGGAGACCCAGTACTTC; cdr3_aa: CASSPSPLAGVSETQYF
j_call: TRBJ1-2; v_call: TRBV15; d_call: NA; clone_size: NA; cdr3_nt: TGTGCCACCAGCAGAGGACAGGCTTCTAACTATGGCTACACCTTC; cdr3_aa: CATSRGQASNYGYTF
j_call: TRBJ1-3; v_call: TRBV30; d_call: NA; clone_size: NA; cdr3_nt: TGTGCCTGGAGTGTAGCCGTCTCTGGAAACACCATATATTTT; cdr3_aa: CAWSVAVSGNTIYF
j_call: TRBJ1-2; v_call: TRBV6-1; d_call: NA; clone_size: NA; cdr3_nt: TGTGCCAGCAGGGAAGCGGGAGCTAACTATGGCTACACCTTC; cdr3_aa: CASREAGANYGYTF
j_call: TRBJ2-2; v_call: TRBV18; d_call: TRBD2; clone_size: NA; cdr3_nt: TGTGCCAGCGCTGTGGGACTAGCGGGGACTAACACCGGGGAGCTGTTTTTT; cdr3_aa: CASAVGLAGTNTGELFF
j_call: TRBJ2-6; v_call: TRBV5-1; d_call: TRBD2; clone_size: NA; cdr3_nt: TGCGCCAGCAGCCAATTAGCGGGTGGGGCCAACGTCCTGACTTTC; cdr3_aa: CASSQLAGGANVLTF
j_call: TRBJ2-3; v_call: TRBV6-5; d_call: NA; clone_size: few; cdr3_nt: TGTGCCAGCCGTACGACAGCCCCAGATACGCAGTATTTT; cdr3_aa: CASRTTAPDTQYF
j_call: TRBJ1-1; v_call: TRBV6-2/TRBV6-3; d_call: NA; clone_size: NA; cdr3_nt: TGTGCCAGCAGTTACGTACAGGCCAGAGGTGAAGCTTTCTTT; cdr3_aa: CASSYVQARGEAFF